This TCR beta chain was observed in a study of blood T cells in healthy people across ages (dated by TCRdb to between 2015 and 2016). Looking at the study overall: Template switching captured roughly one uniquely barcoded TCR beta cDNA molecule per two T cells in model experiments. Using deep sequencing normalized with unique cDNA molecular identifiers, the study measured how TCR beta repertoire diversity changes with age. The donors were divided into four age groups: young (average around 17 years), middle-aged (about 40), aged (about 61) and long-lived (about 90). To avoid experimental bias, donors of different ages were spread randomly across the sequencing lanes. The study analyzed two additional independent replicas of 1 million unique cDNA reads from the same blood draw for two donors, one aged 18 to 30 and one aged 80 or older.

This clonotype was seen a handful of times. Its recognized antigen is unknown. Per-base quality was not reported, and no clone a single base away is much larger than it. Broad study findings and their caveats: A strong correlation was found between observed TCR beta diversity and the percentage of naive T cells measured by flow cytometry. Estimates of total diversity from one million sequenced T cells were regarded as lower bounds and underestimates. The CMV infection status of donors was not known, potentially confounding age-related changes in expanded clonotypes. Conclusive comparison of naive and antigen-experienced compartments was prevented by the profiling of bulk unsorted PBMCs. As age increased, observed TCR beta diversity per million T cells dropped in a roughly linear way, and a significant reduction was already evident by age 40. The long-lived group showed more naive CD4+ T cells, fewer expanded clones and increased TCR diversity than the aged group, suggesting age selection.

Library creation used 5' RACE. TCRdb names Illumina HiSeq 2500 as the instrument used. The second PCR ran for roughly 6 to 11 cycles and used a J-beta primer mix along with a sample-barcoded 5' primer. Each TCR beta cDNA molecule received a unique molecular identifier from a template-switch 5' adaptor carrying 12 random nucleotides. At least 2.5 million CDR3-containing paired-end reads were obtained from each sample. All of the RNA was converted into first-strand cDNA using the Mint cDNA synthesis kit, with a TRBC-specific oligonucleotide serving as the primer. Following uracil-DNA glycosylase treatment, all cDNA underwent a first 18-cycle PCR with the universal primers M1SS and BC2_uni_R. The source study handled its data this way. For normalization, 1 million high-quality reads were randomly selected from each sample, with every read carrying a distinct molecular identifier. Instead of being binned into consensus sequences, reads that shared molecular identifiers were thrown out. MiTCR, with a Q25 quality threshold and the strictest error-elimination algorithm, was used for CDR3 identification, clonotype clustering and error correction. Lower-bound total TCR beta diversity was estimated with a nonparametric unseen species model using Euler transformation. TCRdb reworked the public reads: Q25 trimming with fastp, MiXCR clone assembly, productive beta chains retained. Records with the same CDR3 protein are collapsed into one entry carrying the most frequent genes and DNA. These V and J calls derive from TCRdb rather than the authors' analysis. This sample comprises around 1,500,000 distinct CDR3 sequences, over 25% of them detected only once. The top ten clonotypes cover over 7% of the sample.

The donors were some 39 Caucasian individuals from Russia, aged roughly 6 to 100 years, who were systemically healthy. Each donor gave ten milliliters of peripheral blood, collected into EDTA-treated Vacutainer tubes. Ficoll-Paque density-gradient centrifugation was used to isolate PBMCs, with at least 6 million obtained per sample. Trizol reagent was used to extract total RNA from the PBMCs, yielding at least 5 micrograms per sample. For every donor, an aliquot of PBMCs went through flow cytometry to measure the percentages of naive CD45RAhigh/CD27high T cells. The sequencing input was blood. The clonotype was recovered from a young woman in good health.

In nucleotides, the sequence is TGCGCCAGCAGCCAAGATAGGGGGCTAGCGGGAGGGAATGAGCAGTTCTTC. Its translation is CASSQDRGLAGGNEQFF. The chain was built from TRBV4-3 and TRBJ2-1; TRBD2 lines up with 12 middle nucleotides. The CDR1 and CDR2 encoded by the germline V gene are LGHNA and YSLEER. Taken from cysteine to phenylalanine, the CDR3 has 17 residues. The DNA shown is the 51-base CDR3, in frame from base 1. The germline V end is reduced by 0 bases and the J end by 7 bases; junction bases left unmatched: 7.